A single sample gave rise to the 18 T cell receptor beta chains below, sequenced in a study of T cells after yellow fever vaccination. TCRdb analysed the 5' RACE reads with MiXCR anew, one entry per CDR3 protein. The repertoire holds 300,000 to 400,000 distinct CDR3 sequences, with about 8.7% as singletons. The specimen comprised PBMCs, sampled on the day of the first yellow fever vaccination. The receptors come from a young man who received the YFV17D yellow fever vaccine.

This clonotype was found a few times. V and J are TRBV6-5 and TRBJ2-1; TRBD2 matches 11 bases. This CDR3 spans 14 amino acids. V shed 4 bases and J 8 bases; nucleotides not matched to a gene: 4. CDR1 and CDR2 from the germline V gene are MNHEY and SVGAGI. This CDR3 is CASSLAGGPHEQFF. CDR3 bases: TGTGCCAGCAGTTTAGCGGGGGGGCCACATGAGCAGTTCTTC.

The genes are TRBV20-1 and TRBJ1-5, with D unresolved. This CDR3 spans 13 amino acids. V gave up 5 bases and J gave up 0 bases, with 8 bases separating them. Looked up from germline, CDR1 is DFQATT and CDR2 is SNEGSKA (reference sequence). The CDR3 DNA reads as TGCAGTGCTCGGCACTATAGCAATCAGCCCCAGCATTTT. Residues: CSARHYSNQPQHF.

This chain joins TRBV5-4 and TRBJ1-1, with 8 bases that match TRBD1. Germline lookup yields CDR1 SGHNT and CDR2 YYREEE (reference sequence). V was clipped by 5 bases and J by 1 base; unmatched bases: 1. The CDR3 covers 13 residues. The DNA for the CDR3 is TGTGCCAGCAGGGGACAGGAGAACACTGAAGCTTTCTTT. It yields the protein CASRGQENTEAFF.

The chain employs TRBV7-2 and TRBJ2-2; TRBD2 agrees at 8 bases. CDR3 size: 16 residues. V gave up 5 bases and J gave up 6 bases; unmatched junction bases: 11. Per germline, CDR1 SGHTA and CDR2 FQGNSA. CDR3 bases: TGTGCCAGCAGCCGCCCGGGACTAGTCTTCCCCGGGGAGCTGTTTTTT. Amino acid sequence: CASSRPGLVFPGELFF.

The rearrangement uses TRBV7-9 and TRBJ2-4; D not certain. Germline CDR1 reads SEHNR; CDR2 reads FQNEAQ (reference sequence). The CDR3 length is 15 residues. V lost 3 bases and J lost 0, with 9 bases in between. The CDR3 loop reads CASSFSRLAKNIQYF. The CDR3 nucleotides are TGTGCCAGCAGCTTTTCGCGTTTAGCCAAAAACATTCAGTACTTC.

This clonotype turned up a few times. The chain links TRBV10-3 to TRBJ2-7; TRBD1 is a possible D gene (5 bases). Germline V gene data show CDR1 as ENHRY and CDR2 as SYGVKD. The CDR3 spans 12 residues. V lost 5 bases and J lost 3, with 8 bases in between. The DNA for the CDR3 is TGTGCCATCAGTCCCCAGGGCTACGAGCAGTACGTC. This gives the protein CAISPQGYEQYV.

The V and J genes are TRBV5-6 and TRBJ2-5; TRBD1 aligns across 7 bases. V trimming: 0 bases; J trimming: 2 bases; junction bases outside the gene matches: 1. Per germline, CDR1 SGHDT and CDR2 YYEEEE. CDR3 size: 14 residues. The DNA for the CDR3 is TGTGCCAGCAGCTTGGAGGGACAGCAAGAGACCCAGTACTTC. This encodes CASSLEGQQETQYF.

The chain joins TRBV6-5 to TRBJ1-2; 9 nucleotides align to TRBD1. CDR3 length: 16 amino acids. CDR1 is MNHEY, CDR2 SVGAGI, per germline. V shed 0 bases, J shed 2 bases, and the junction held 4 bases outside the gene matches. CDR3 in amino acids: CASSYSGQGSNYGYTF. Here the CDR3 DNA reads TGTGCCAGCAGTTACTCTGGACAGGGGTCCAACTATGGCTACACCTTC.

The CDR3 reads CASSQDQSRNQPQHF. In DNA form, the CDR3 reads TGTGCCAGCAGCCAAGATCAATCGCGTAATCAGCCCCAGCATTTT. J is TRBJ1-5 and V is TRBV4-2; D gene ambiguous. CDR3 length equals 15 residues. Germline values: CDR1 LGHNA, CDR2 YNFKEQ. The V and J ends lost 0 bases and 4 bases respectively, with 10 bases between them.

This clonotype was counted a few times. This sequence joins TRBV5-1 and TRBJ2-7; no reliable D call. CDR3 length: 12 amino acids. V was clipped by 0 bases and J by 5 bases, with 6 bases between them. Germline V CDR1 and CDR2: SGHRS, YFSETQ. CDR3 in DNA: TGCGCCAGCAGCTTGGACGTCCACGAGCAGTACTTC. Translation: CASSLDVHEQYF.

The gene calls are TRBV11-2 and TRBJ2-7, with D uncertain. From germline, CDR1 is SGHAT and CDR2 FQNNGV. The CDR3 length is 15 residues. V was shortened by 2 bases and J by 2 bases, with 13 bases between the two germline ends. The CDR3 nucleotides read TGTGCCAGCAGCTTATCCAGTGGGGAACCCTACGAGCAGTACGTC. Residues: CASSLSSGEPYEQYV.

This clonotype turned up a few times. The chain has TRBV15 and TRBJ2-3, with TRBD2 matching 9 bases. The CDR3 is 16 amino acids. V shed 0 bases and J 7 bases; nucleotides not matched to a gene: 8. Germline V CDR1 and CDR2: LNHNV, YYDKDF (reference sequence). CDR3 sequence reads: CATSRDPRGGPNTQYF. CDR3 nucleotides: TGTGCCACCAGCAGAGATCCGCGGGGGGGCCCGAATACGCAGTATTTT.

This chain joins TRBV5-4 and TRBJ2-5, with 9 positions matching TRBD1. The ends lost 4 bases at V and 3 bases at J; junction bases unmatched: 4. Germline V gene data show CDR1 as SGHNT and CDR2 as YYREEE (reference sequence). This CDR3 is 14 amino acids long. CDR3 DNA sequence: TGTGCCAGCAGCCCCCGGGACAGGGAAGAGACCCAGTACTTC. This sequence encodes CASSPRDREETQYF.

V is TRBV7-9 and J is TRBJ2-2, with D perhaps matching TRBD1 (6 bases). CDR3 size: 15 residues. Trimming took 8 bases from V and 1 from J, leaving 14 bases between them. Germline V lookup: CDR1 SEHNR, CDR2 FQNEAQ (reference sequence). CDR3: CASGAGTRNTGELFF. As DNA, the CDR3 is TGTGCCAGCGGCGCAGGGACACGGAACACCGGGGAGCTGTTTTTT. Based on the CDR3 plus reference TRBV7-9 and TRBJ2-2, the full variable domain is DTGVSQNPRHKITKRGQNVTFRCDPISEHNRLYWYRQTLGQGPEFLTYFQNEAQLEKSRLLSDRFSAERPKGSFSTLEIQRTEQGDSAMYLCASGAGTRNTGELFFGEGSRLTVL.

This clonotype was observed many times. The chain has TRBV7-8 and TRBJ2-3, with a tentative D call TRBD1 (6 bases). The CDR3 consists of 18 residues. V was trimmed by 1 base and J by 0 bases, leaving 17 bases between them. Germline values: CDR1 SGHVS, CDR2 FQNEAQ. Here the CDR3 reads CASSLVAGDIASTDTQYF. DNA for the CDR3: TGTGCCAGCAGCTTAGTAGCCGGGGACATCGCTAGCACAGATACGCAGTATTTT. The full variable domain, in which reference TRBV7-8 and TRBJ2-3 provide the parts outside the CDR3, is GAGVSQSPRYKVAKRGQDVALRCDPISGHVSLFWYQQALGQGPEFLTYFQNEAQLDKSGLPSDRFFAERPEGSVSTLKIQRTQQEDSAVYLCASSLVAGDIASTDTQYFGPGTRLTVL.

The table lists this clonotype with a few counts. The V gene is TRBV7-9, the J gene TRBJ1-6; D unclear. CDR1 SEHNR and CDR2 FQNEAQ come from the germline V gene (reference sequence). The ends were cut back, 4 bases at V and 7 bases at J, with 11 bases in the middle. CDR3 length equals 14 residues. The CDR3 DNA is TGTGCCAGCAGCTCCCTCCCCGGGAATTCACCCCTCCACTTT. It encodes CASSSLPGNSPLHF.

CDR3 sequence: CSASERGAPTDTQYF. In DNA form, the CDR3 reads TGCAGTGCTAGTGAGCGGGGGGCTCCCACAGATACGCAGTATTTT. V usage is TRBV20-1 and J usage is TRBJ2-3; 9 nucleotides line up with TRBD2. The V and J ends lost 3 bases and 2 bases, in that order; junction bases with no gene match: 6. Germline assignment: CDR1 DFQATT and CDR2 SNEGSKA (reference sequence). This CDR3 is built from 15 residues.

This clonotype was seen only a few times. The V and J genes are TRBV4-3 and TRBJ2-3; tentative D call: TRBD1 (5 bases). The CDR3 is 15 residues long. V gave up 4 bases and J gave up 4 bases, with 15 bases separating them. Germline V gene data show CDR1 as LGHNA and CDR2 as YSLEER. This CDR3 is CASSPLKDIADTQYF. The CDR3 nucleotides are TGCGCCAGCAGCCCCCTAAAGGACATCGCAGATACGCAGTATTTT.